This TCR beta chain was profiled in a study of cytomegalovirus exposure and HLA in healthy donors. The PCR contained 60 Vbeta and 13 Jbeta primers. Only in-frame clones appear in the TCRdb table, and some are missing; sequencing was by immunoSEQ multiplex PCR. This listing includes more than 85,000 clones. This sequence originates from a girl aged 5-17 years in good health and CMV-seropositive. Sequenced input: PBMCs.

The CDR3 here is CASSPWRTDTQYF. The CDR3 DNA reads TGTGCCAGCAGCCCTTGGCGCACAGATACGCAGTATTTT. V usage is TRBV6-1 and J usage is TRBJ2-3, with no clear D. The germline CDR1 and CDR2 sequences are MNHNS and SASEGT. The CDR3 sequence is 13 residues long. The ends were cut back, 6 bases at V and 1 base at J, with 8 bases in the middle.